Each of the 32 T cell receptor beta chains below was sequenced from the same sample in a study of blood T cell repertoires in COVID-19. Produced via immunoSEQ multiplex PCR; TCRdb's table is partial and in-frame only. The repertoire has approximately 300,000 clones, 86% of them found once; the top ten carry under 2%. The sequenced sample consisted of peripheral blood. All receptors derive from a woman between 50 and 59 years old with acute or convalescent COVID-19.

V and J are TRBV15 and TRBJ1-5; D might be TRBD1 (6 bases). There are 18 residues in the CDR3. Trimming took 0 bases from V and 3 from J, leaving 18 bases between them. Germline assignment: CDR1 LNHNV and CDR2 YYDKDF (reference sequence). CDR3 sequence (DNA): TGTGCCACCAGCAGAGATTTGTCAGGACGGACAGACAATCAGCCCCAGCATTTT. Translation gives CATSRDLSGRTDNQPQHF.

CDR3 DNA: TGCGCCAGCAGTGGACGGACAGGGGCGCGGATAGCGGGGGCGATGAGCTCCTACAATGAGCAGTTCTTC. Its translation is CASSGRTGARIAGAMSSYNEQFF. The chain has TRBV10-1 and TRBJ2-1, with D possibly being TRBD1 or TRBD2 (9 bases each). Per germline, CDR1 WNHNN and CDR2 SYGVQD (reference sequence). The V end lost 4 bases, the J end lost 0 bases, and 34 bases lay between the germline ends. This CDR3 comprises 23 residues.

This clone was found once. The rearrangement joins TRBV27 to TRBJ1-6; a weak D match, TRBD1 (6 bases). The CDR3 spans 14 residues. The V end lost 3 bases, the J end lost 8 bases, and 11 bases lay between the germline ends. Per the germline V gene, CDR1 is MNHEY and CDR2 is SMNVEV (reference sequence). CDR3 coding DNA: TGTGCCAGCAGTTTCAGGGGAGTGGATTCACCCCTCCACTTT. Translation gives CASSFRGVDSPLHF.

This clone was detected only a few times. The V call is TRBV3-1 (or the pseudogene TRBV3-2), the J call TRBJ1-6; TRBD1 agrees at 10 bases. The CDR3 covers 14 residues. Unmatched junction bases numbered 2, after V lost 5 bases and J lost 7 bases. Germline values: CDR1 LGHDT, CDR2 YNNKEL (reference sequence). In nucleotides, the CDR3 is TGTGCCAGCAGCTGGGGACAGGGGAATTCACCCCTCCACTTT. This sequence encodes CASSWGQGNSPLHF.

This chain uses TRBV24-1 with TRBJ2-2, with a possible D match to TRBD2 (5 bases). Germline V gene sequence: CDR1 KGHDR, CDR2 SFDVKD. The V end lost 2 bases, the J end lost 7 bases, and 13 bases lay between the germline ends. CDR3 length: 15 amino acids. The CDR3 protein is CATSDSSYVDGELFF. CDR3 DNA: TGTGCCACCAGTGATTCTAGCTACGTGGACGGGGAGCTGTTTTTT.

The chain combines TRBV15 with TRBJ1-2; TRBD1 might be the D (6 bases). Germline V gene lookup returns CDR1 LNHNV and CDR2 YYDKDF (reference sequence). The CDR3 extends over 14 amino acids. Trimming shortened V by 0 bases and J by 7 bases, and 12 bases separated the two germline ends. The CDR3: CATSRERGGLGYTF. CDR3 nucleotide sequence: TGTGCCACCAGCAGAGAAAGGGGGGGGCTTGGCTACACCTTC.

This clone came up a few times. This chain connects TRBV28 to TRBJ2-7; D perhaps matches TRBD1 (7 bases). The CDR3 totals 14 residues. Trimming stripped 7 bases from V and 7 bases from J, with 20 bases between. The germline gives CDR1 MDHEN, CDR2 SYDVKM. Here the CDR3 DNA reads TGTGCCAGCACACCCTCCGACAGGGCGGGAGAGCAGTACTTC. Protein product: CASTPSDRAGEQYF. The variable domain in full, with the rest retrieved from reference TRBV28 and TRBJ2-7, is DVKVTQSSRYLVKRTGEKVFLECVQDMDHENMFWYRQDPGLGLRLIYFSYDVKMKEKGDIPEGYSVSREKKERFSLILESASTNQTSMYLCASTPSDRAGEQYFGPGTRLTVT.

The table lists this clone with a few counts. This CDR3 is CASSLARWAANTGELFF. The CDR3 DNA reads as TGTGCCAGCAGCTTAGCACGATGGGCCGCGAACACCGGGGAGCTGTTTTTT. The gene calls are TRBV7-8 and TRBJ2-2; no firm D call. The CDR3 is 17 amino acids. Germline-derived CDR1 and CDR2 are SGHVS and FQNEAQ. Deletions cut 0 bases from V and 0 bases from J, with 11 bases between.

This clone has just a few counts. V is TRBV5-1 and J is TRBJ2-7, with 7 bases fitting TRBD1. This CDR3 has 15 amino acids. Germline V CDR1 and CDR2: SGHRS, YFSETQ. V trimming: 0 bases; J trimming: 0 bases; junction bases outside the gene matches: 3. The CDR3 here is CASSLGGGASYEQYF. CDR3 nucleotides: TGCGCCAGCAGCTTGGGAGGGGGCGCCTCCTACGAGCAGTACTTC.

The count of this clone is one. J is TRBJ1-2 and V is TRBV2; 10 bases map to TRBD1. The CDR3 loop spans 15 amino acids. The J segment lost 7 bases and the V segment lost 4 bases, leaving 9 bases of the junction unmatched. In germline, CDR1 is SNHLY, CDR2 FYNNEI. CDR3 sequence (DNA): TGTGCCAGCAGTGGTTTGGGGACAGGGGAGATTGGCTACACCTTC. Protein sequence: CASSGLGTGEIGYTF.

This clone was detected only once. The chain recombines TRBV7-2 with TRBJ1-2; 8 bases are shared with TRBD1. V was clipped by 1 base and J by 7 bases; unmatched bases: 5. The germline CDR1 and CDR2 sequences are SGHTA and FQGNSA. The CDR3 runs to 14 residues. The chain's CDR3 is CASSLVGTGSGYTF. The CDR3 coding sequence is TGTGCCAGCAGCTTAGTTGGGACAGGATCTGGCTACACCTTC.

This sequence joins TRBV6-5 and TRBJ2-7; D might be TRBD2 (7 bases). V was cut by 6 bases and J by 6 bases, with 18 bases left in between. This CDR3 has 14 amino acids. Germline CDR1 and CDR2: MNHEY and SVGAGI. CDR3 DNA: TGTGCCAGCAGGAGGGGGGGAAACCCTCGCGAGCAGTACTTC. Residues: CASRRGGNPREQYF.

The chain has TRBV28 and TRBJ2-7, with 7 bases fitting TRBD1. Trimming at V came to 1 base and at J to 4 bases, leaving 7 bases not matched to a gene. The CDR3 loop spans 15 amino acids. CDR1 is MDHEN, CDR2 SYDVKM, per germline. The CDR3 DNA reads TGTGCCAGCAGTTTATCGGCCGGGACAGAGTACGAGCAGTACTTC. It translates to CASSLSAGTEYEQYF. Combining the CDR3 with reference TRBV28 and TRBJ2-7 gives the whole variable domain DVKVTQSSRYLVKRTGEKVFLECVQDMDHENMFWYRQDPGLGLRLIYFSYDVKMKEKGDIPEGYSVSREKKERFSLILESASTNQTSMYLCASSLSAGTEYEQYFGPGTRLTVT.

The J gene is TRBJ1-3, the V gene TRBV6-4; no clear D gene. Germline V gene data show CDR1 as MRHNA and CDR2 as SNTAGT. Between the trimmed V and J ends, which lost 2 bases and 3 bases, there was a span of 8 bases. This CDR3 comprises 14 residues. As DNA, the CDR3 is TGTGCCAGCAGTGACGCATGCGTTGGAAACACCATATATTTT. Translated: CASSDACVGNTIYF.

This chain joins TRBV5-1 and TRBJ2-1; TRBD1 aligns across 12 bases. The V and J ends lost 4 bases and 1 base, in that order; junction bases with no gene match: 3. This CDR3 spans 16 amino acids. Germline-derived CDR1 and CDR2 are SGHRS and YFSETQ. CDR3 in DNA: TGCGCCAGCAGCAGGGACAGGGGGCAATCCTACAATGAGCAGTTCTTC. Residues: CASSRDRGQSYNEQFF.

The chain is built from TRBV5-8 and TRBJ2-1, with TRBD2 matching over 7 bases. Per the germline V gene, CDR1 is SGHTS and CDR2 is YDEGEE. CDR3 length equals 16 residues. The ends lost 2 bases at V and 3 bases at J; junction bases unmatched: 8. CDR3 in amino acids: CASSFSWLADYNEQFF. The CDR3 DNA reads as TGTGCCAGCAGCTTTTCGTGGCTAGCGGACTACAATGAGCAGTTCTTC. The full variable domain, its missing parts supplied by reference TRBV5-8 and TRBJ2-1, is EAGVTQSPTHLIKTRGQQATLRCSPISGHTSVYWYQQALGLGLQFLLWYDEGEERNRGNFPPRFSGRQFPNYSSELNVNALELEDSALYLCASSFSWLADYNEQFFGPGTRLTVL.

The chain combines TRBV9 with TRBJ2-5; D unclear. Trimming took 0 bases from V and 2 from J, leaving 8 bases between them. This CDR3 is built from 14 residues. Germline CDR1 is SGDLS and CDR2 is YYNGEE. CDR3 protein: CASSVGPEQETQYF. The DNA for the CDR3 is TGTGCCAGCAGCGTAGGACCGGAGCAAGAGACCCAGTACTTC.

The chain employs TRBV28 and TRBJ1-1; 8 nucleotides align to TRBD1. This CDR3 is built from 14 residues. V lost 5 bases and J lost 8; bases outside the gene matches: 10. Germline V gene lookup returns CDR1 MDHEN and CDR2 SYDVKM. CDR3 amino acids: CASSRTGQISEAFF. The CDR3 DNA sequence: TGTGCCAGCAGTCGGACAGGGCAAATATCAGAAGCTTTCTTT.

The chain recombines TRBV7-2 with TRBJ2-2; a possible D gene is TRBD1 (5 bases). V was shortened by 0 bases and J by 4 bases, with 9 bases between the two germline ends. Per the germline V gene, CDR1 is SGHTA and CDR2 is FQGNSA. The CDR3 spans 15 residues. As DNA, the CDR3 is TGTGCCAGCAGCTTAGCGGGAAGGGGCACCGGGGAGCTGTTTTTT. This gives the protein CASSLAGRGTGELFF.

On this clone: Other nucleotide sequences from this sample produce the same CDR3. The chain joins TRBV5-6 to TRBJ2-7; D is perhaps TRBD1 (5 bases). The germline V and J ends were trimmed by 0 bases and 2 bases, with 9 bases remaining between them. The CDR3 covers 14 residues. Germline CDR1 and CDR2: SGHDT and YYEEEE. The CDR3 bases are TGTGCCAGCAGCTTGGGGCAGGGTCCCTACGAGCAGTACTTC. Encoded protein: CASSLGQGPYEQYF. Combining the CDR3 with reference TRBV5-6 and TRBJ2-7 gives the whole variable domain DAGVTQSPTHLIKTRGQQVTLRCSPKSGHDTVSWYQQALGQGPQFIFQYYEEEERQRGNFPDRFSGHQFPNYSSELNVNALLLGDSALYLCASSLGQGPYEQYFGPGTRLTVT.

This chain connects TRBV5-4 to TRBJ1-1; tentatively, D is TRBD1 (6 bases). V was shortened by 3 bases and J by 3 bases, with 15 bases between the two germline ends. CDR3 length: 15 residues. Germline loops: CDR1 SGHNT, CDR2 YYREEE (reference sequence). Here the CDR3 reads CASSSAQTGHTEAFF. The CDR3 nucleotides are TGTGCCAGCAGCTCAGCGCAAACAGGGCACACTGAAGCTTTCTTT.

The chain combines TRBV28 with TRBJ2-7; 7 bases align to TRBD1. Germline trimming cut 8 bases from V and 9 bases from J; bases unmatched to any gene: 16. The CDR3 consists of 14 residues. Germline V gives CDR1 MDHEN, CDR2 SYDVKM. The CDR3 is CASHSAGGRVGQYF. The CDR3 DNA follows: TGTGCCAGCCATTCCGCAGGGGGTCGTGTGGGGCAGTACTTC. Complete variable domain (other parts from reference TRBV28 and TRBJ2-7): DVKVTQSSRYLVKRTGEKVFLECVQDMDHENMFWYRQDPGLGLRLIYFSYDVKMKEKGDIPEGYSVSREKKERFSLILESASTNQTSMYLCASHSAGGRVGQYFGPGTRLTVT.

V usage is TRBV7-8 and J usage is TRBJ2-3, with D possibly matching TRBD2 (5 bases). Germline V lookup: CDR1 SGHVS, CDR2 FQNEAQ. The CDR3 has 15 amino acids. Trimming took off 5 bases at V and 1 base at J, with 13 bases between the two ends. The CDR3 spells CASSPTTDGTDTQYF. The DNA of the CDR3 is TGTGCCAGCAGCCCGACTACCGATGGCACAGATACGCAGTATTTT.

The chain couples TRBV4-1 to TRBJ2-5, with a weak D call TRBD2 (5 bases). The V gene's germline CDR1 is MGHRA and CDR2 YSYEKL. V lost 0 bases to trimming and J lost 4 bases, with 9 bases between them. The CDR3 contains 14 residues. The CDR3 here is CASSQDLEGETQYF. The CDR3 DNA reads TGCGCCAGCAGCCAAGATCTCGAGGGAGAGACCCAGTACTTC.

The genes are TRBV29-1 and TRBJ1-1, with 8 bases that match TRBD1. Looked up from germline, CDR1 is SQVTM and CDR2 is ANQGSEA. The CDR3 spans 12 residues. With 7 bases clipped from V and 3 bases from J, the junction kept 4 bases outside the gene matches. In nucleotides, the CDR3 is TGCAGCGCCGGGGACAGGCACACTGAAGCTTTCTTT. This gives the protein CSAGDRHTEAFF.

The CDR3 DNA is TGTGCCTGGAGTGGACAGGTCAATCAGCCCCAGCATTTT. It is translated as CAWSGQVNQPQHF. The chain has TRBV30 and TRBJ1-5; tentatively, D is TRBD1 (6 bases). Trimming removed 1 base from V and 3 bases from J, with 7 bases in between. CDR1 and CDR2 from the germline V gene are GTSNPN and SVGIG (reference sequence). The CDR3 runs to 13 residues.

V is TRBV27 and J is TRBJ1-2; D perhaps matches TRBD1 (6 bases). Per germline, CDR1 MNHEY and CDR2 SMNVEV (reference sequence). The CDR3 sequence is 13 residues long. Trimming shortened V by 4 bases and J by 6 bases, and 12 bases separated the two germline ends. The CDR3 nucleotides read TGTGCCAGCAGTTCACCGGGACATAATGGCTACACCTTC. It translates to CASSSPGHNGYTF.

This chain joins TRBV2 and TRBJ1-2; 10 positions agree with TRBD1. The CDR3 runs 14 residues. The V gene's germline CDR1 is SNHLY and CDR2 FYNNEI. V lost 7 bases, J lost 4 bases, and 6 bases stayed unmatched. The CDR3 protein is CASTRGDRGYGYTF. Here the CDR3 DNA reads TGTGCCAGCACGAGAGGGGACAGGGGCTATGGCTACACCTTC.

This sequence joins TRBV19 and TRBJ1-1, with 7 positions matching TRBD1. This CDR3 has 16 residues. The V gene's germline CDR1 is LNHDA and CDR2 SQIVND (reference sequence). V gave up 6 bases and J gave up 2 bases; unmatched junction bases: 12. The CDR3 sequence: CASSHPGQSINTEAFF. The CDR3 region has the DNA TGTGCCAGTAGCCATCCGGGACAGAGTATTAACACTGAAGCTTTCTTT.

The chain joins TRBV5-5 to TRBJ2-5; 8 nucleotides match TRBD2. V shed 7 bases, J shed 5 bases, and the junction held 16 bases outside the gene matches. The CDR3 is 16 amino acids. Germline CDR1 and CDR2: SGHKS and YYEKEE (reference sequence). For the CDR3, the DNA is TGTGCCAGCCGGGGAGGCCTAGCGGGCGTCCCCGAGACCCAGTACTTC. It codes for CASRGGLAGVPETQYF. Looking up the rest from reference TRBV5-5 and TRBJ2-5 gives the full variable domain: DAGVTQSPTHLIKTRGQQVTLRCSPISGHKSVSWYQQVLGQGPQFIFQYYEKEERGRGNFPDRFSARQFPNYSSELNVNALLLGDSALYLCASRGGLAGVPETQYFGPGTRLLVL.

The table lists this clone with a count of one. This rearrangement joins TRBV4-2 to TRBJ2-5, with D hard to call. Germline V gene data show CDR1 as LGHNA and CDR2 as YNFKEQ. V was pared by 4 bases and J by 4 bases, with 13 bases between. There are 14 residues in the CDR3. The CDR3 coding sequence is TGTGCCAGCAGCCCTAACCTGAACGGAGAGACCCAGTACTTC. Residues: CASSPNLNGETQYF.

This chain joins TRBV19 and TRBJ1-5; TRBD1 matches at 8 bases. The CDR3 spans 14 residues. V shed 2 bases, J shed 6 bases, and the junction held 3 bases outside the gene matches. Germline CDR1 is LNHDA and CDR2 is SQIVND (reference sequence). CDR3 DNA sequence: TGTGCCAGTAGTATAAGGACAGGGCCTCAGCCCCAGCATTTT. Its protein is CASSIRTGPQPQHF.